The 14 T cell receptor beta chains reported below all come from one sample, sequenced in a study of blood T cell repertoires in COVID-19. Assay: immunoSEQ multiplex PCR; the TCRdb copy retains only in-frame clones and omits some. The sample lists roughly 150,000 clones, 75% to 85% occurring once. The sequencing input was peripheral blood. Source of these receptors: a human donor in a cohort sampled during active COVID-19.

The J gene is TRBJ2-1, the V gene TRBV6-1; D unresolved. The CDR3 covers 11 residues. V dropped 3 bases and J dropped 8 bases, with 5 bases sitting between them. CDR1 is MNHNS, CDR2 SASEGT, per germline. This chain's CDR3 is CASSDRYEQFF. The CDR3 nucleotides are TGTGCCAGCAGTGACAGATATGAGCAGTTCTTC.

This clone was seen a single time. V usage is TRBV25-1 and J usage is TRBJ1-1; the D gene is possibly TRBD1 (5 bases). Germline V lookup: CDR1 MGHDK, CDR2 SYGVNS. Between the trimmed V and J ends, which lost 0 bases and 3 bases, there was a span of 11 bases. CDR3 length equals 15 residues. DNA of the CDR3: TGTGCCAGCAGTGAATACCAGGGAGGGTACACTGAAGCTTTCTTT. Translated: CASSEYQGGYTEAFF.

This clone was counted between two and nine times. The genes are TRBV9 and TRBJ1-2, with TRBD1 matching 11 bases. CDR1 is SGDLS and CDR2 is YYNGEE in the germline V gene. This CDR3 has 14 residues. Trimming cost V 6 bases and J 6 bases; bases outside gene matches: 7. This CDR3 reads CASTRDRGSDGYTF. Written as DNA, the CDR3 is TGTGCCAGCACTCGGGACAGGGGGAGCGATGGCTACACCTTC.

The J gene is TRBJ2-7, the V gene TRBV24-1; the D gene is possibly TRBD2 (6 bases). CDR3 length equals 15 residues. CDR1 and CDR2 from the germline V gene are KGHDR and SFDVKD. Trimming cost V 4 bases and J 0 bases, with 12 bases left between them. The chain's CDR3 is CATSEKRVSSYEQYF. The CDR3 region has the DNA TGTGCCACCAGTGAGAAGCGGGTGAGCTCCTACGAGCAGTACTTC.

The V call is TRBV19, the J call TRBJ1-5; 8 bases map to TRBD1. The CDR3 length is 15 residues. V shed 3 bases, J shed 6 bases, and the junction held 7 bases outside the gene matches. Germline CDR1 and CDR2: LNHDA and SQIVND (reference sequence). The CDR3 protein is CASSIGQGRGQPQHF. The CDR3 coding sequence is TGTGCCAGTAGTATTGGACAGGGTAGGGGTCAGCCCCAGCATTTT.

J is TRBJ1-5 and V is TRBV10-3; possible D gene TRBD1, 6 bases. Germline loops: CDR1 ENHRY, CDR2 SYGVKD. CDR3 length equals 15 residues. Trimming took 1 base from V and 6 from J, leaving 13 bases between them. CDR3 sequence reads: CAISEFQGRGQPQHF. CDR3 nucleotide sequence: TGTGCCATCAGTGAGTTCCAGGGGCGAGGTCAGCCCCAGCATTTT.

This CDR3 reads CASSLDGSGVQPQHF. The CDR3 nucleotides read TGTGCCAGCAGCTTGGATGGGTCGGGGGTACAGCCCCAGCATTTT. The rearrangement links TRBV5-8 to TRBJ1-5; possible D gene TRBD1, 5 bases. V was shortened by 0 bases and J by 7 bases, with 14 bases between the two germline ends. Germline CDR1 SGHTS, CDR2 YDEGEE. This CDR3 comprises 15 residues.

The chain combines TRBV27 with TRBJ1-1; 7 bases match TRBD1. Germline-derived CDR1 and CDR2 are MNHEY and SMNVEV (reference sequence). Trimming at V came to 4 bases and at J to 4 bases, leaving 0 bases not matched to a gene. The CDR3 runs to 12 residues. The CDR3 DNA sequence: TGTGCCAGCAGTTCAGGGGGCACTGAAGCTTTCTTT. This gives the protein CASSSGGTEAFF.

The chain links TRBV6-5 to TRBJ2-7, with 12 bases identical to TRBD2. The CDR3 is made up of 16 amino acids. The V segment lost 0 bases and the J segment 0 bases; nucleotides outside the gene matches: 0. CDR1 MNHEY and CDR2 SVGAGI come from the germline V gene. CDR3: CASSYSTSGSSYEQYF. DNA for the CDR3: TGTGCCAGCAGTTACTCGACTAGCGGGAGCTCCTACGAGCAGTACTTC.

The rearrangement uses TRBV27 and TRBJ2-5; perhaps TRBD2 as D (6 bases). This CDR3 spans 15 amino acids. Germline CDR1 and CDR2: MNHEY and SMNVEV (reference sequence). Here the CDR3 reads CAAGGDGWYQETQYF. For the CDR3, the DNA is TGTGCAGCAGGAGGGGATGGGTGGTACCAAGAGACCCAGTACTTC.

In nucleotides, the CDR3 is TGCGCCAGCAGCCAAGTAGCGGCGAGCACAGATACGCAGTATTTT. Its protein is CASSQVAASTDTQYF. The genes are TRBV4-1 and TRBJ2-3; maybe TRBD2 (6 bases). Germline CDR1 reads MGHRA; CDR2 reads YSYEKL. CDR3 size: 15 residues. V lost 1 base to trimming and J lost 0 bases, with 8 bases between them.

This clone was detected once. V usage is TRBV4-3 and J usage is TRBJ2-7; TRBD1 might be the D (6 bases). Trimming took off 3 bases at V and 2 bases at J, with 11 bases between the two ends. CDR1 LGHNA and CDR2 YSLEER come from the germline V gene. This CDR3 has 14 residues. The CDR3 sequence: CASSHETGAYEQYF. In DNA, the CDR3 is TGCGCCAGCAGCCACGAGACAGGAGCCTACGAGCAGTACTTC.

The V and J genes are TRBV29-1 and TRBJ1-1; 9 bases line up with TRBD1. V gave up 7 bases and J gave up 5 bases; unmatched junction bases: 11. The CDR3 sequence is 14 residues long. Germline CDR1 SQVTM, CDR2 ANQGSEA. The DNA of the CDR3 is TGCAGCGCTGACTCGACAGGGGGAAGGACTGAAGCTTTCTTT. Amino acid sequence: CSADSTGGRTEAFF.

The chain joins TRBV6-2 or TRBV6-3 to TRBJ1-5, with D perhaps TRBD1 (5 bases). V lost 5 bases and J 1 base, leaving 9 bases between the germline ends. The CDR3 is made up of 14 amino acids. CDR1 is MNHEY, CDR2 SVGEGT, per germline. The CDR3 nucleotides are TGTGCCAGCAGTGGGGAGGGGAGCAATCAGCCCCAGCATTTT. Protein product: CASSGEGSNQPQHF.